This T cell receptor beta chain emerged from a study of identical twins. This clonotype appeared many times. TCRdb ran MiXCR on the 5' RACE reads and lists one entry per CDR3 protein. The sample comprises about 690,000 distinct CDR3 sequences, 20% to 25% of which are singletons, and 4% to 5.5% rests with the top ten. CDR1 SGDLS and CDR2 YYNGEE come from the germline V gene. The CDR3 covers 16 residues. J gave up 6 bases and V 0 bases, and 7 bases lay outside the gene matches. Donors were all healthy Caucasians. This sample also appeared in a second study, on T cells expressing NK-cell markers. From that report: In the group of eight sequenced donors, seven were HCMV-seropositive and one was seronegative. The same clonotypes also predominated in the CD3+CD56-NKG2C+ fraction of four donors.

This TCR was sampled from a woman younger than 30 in good health. The chain is built from TRBV9 and TRBJ2-2; 8 bases match TRBD2. The sequenced sample was PBMCs. CDR3 region: CASSVGGTRVAGELFF. The CDR3 nucleotides are TGTGCCAGCAGCGTAGGAGGGACTAGGGTCGCCGGGGAGCTGTTTTTT.